This TCR beta chain comes out of a study of identical twins (dated by TCRdb to 2016 to 2017). Regarding the research as a whole: TCR alpha and beta repertoires from monozygotic twins, unrelated adults of various ages and cord blood were deep-sequenced to test whether fetal clonotypes persist. To rule out contamination, replicate twin experiments were performed at different times with different library preparation protocols. Findings and caveats that apply to the study as a whole: Compared with coincidental sharing between unrelated individuals, out-of-frame TCR alpha sequences shared between twins had an excess of sequences with low generation probability. In beta out-of-frame sequences, excess twin sharing was weaker, because having fewer shared sequences lowered the signal-to-noise ratio. Fewer insertions were carried by abundant cord blood beta clonotypes, a similar but weaker trend appeared in young adult naive repertoires, and no such trend appeared in memory repertoires. Out-of-frame TCR alpha sharing in monozygotic twins was systematically underestimated by recombination models, whereas sharing between unrelated individuals was in agreement with the recombination models. Conclusions relied on cross-sectional statistical analysis, since the same donors could not be followed over many years. Invariant T cells such as MAIT and iNKT could partly confound zero-insertion analyses, though diverse VJ usage argued against this for most clonotypes.

From the cysteine through the phenylalanine, the CDR3 covers 15 amino acids. The sequence is cut down to CDR3 DNA, 45 bases in frame from base 1. At the junction V is shortened by 6 bases and J by 5 bases, with 19 bases in between. The germline V gene gives CDR1 as ENHRY and CDR2 as SYGVKD. The sample holds a few counts of this clonotype. This clone's antigen is unknown. Base quality data are lacking; no much larger clone is found one base away. Libraries were prepared through 5' RACE. Sequencing took place on an Illumina HiSeq 2000. Template switching added a universal primer binding site, and the final cDNA carried a unique molecular identifier that allowed TCR cDNA molecules to be counted accurately. Specific primers in the conserved constant-segment region were used to synthesize first-strand cDNA for the TCR alpha and beta chains. To control for contamination, every cDNA library was double barcoded, receiving both a SMART-Mk sample barcode and Illumina barcodes. TruSeq adapter sequences along with Illumina sample barcodes were introduced in two successive PCR steps. The TCR alpha and beta cDNA libraries were sequenced on the Illumina HiSeq platform using custom primers. The paper's processing steps were these. MiGEC processed the raw reads to extract unique molecular identifiers, while MiXCR was used to determine the CDR3 positions. Recombination models were inferred per individual with the repgenHMM and IGoR tools using an EM algorithm. The tcR package in R was used for shared clonotype analysis, with sharing normalized by the product of cloneset sizes. To study raw recombination free of thymic and clonal selection effects, out-of-frame nonproductive sequences were analyzed. In TCRdb, the public reads were trimmed at Q25 with fastp and aligned with MiXCR, with productive beta chains retained. Entries are consolidated by CDR3 protein sequence, retaining the most common genes and DNA. For this entry, the V and J calls and clone size follow TCRdb and not the study's own pipeline. The sample records approximately 630,000 distinct CDR3 sequences, just over 7% of which are singletons. The ten biggest clones cover roughly 1.5% of the sample.

Every donor was a healthy Caucasian. Three pairs of female monozygotic twins, all aged 18 to 29 years, made up the twin cohort. Peripheral blood mononuclear cells were the source from which RNA for the TCR libraries was isolated. The same sample was also used in a study of yellow fever vaccine responses in identical twins. Per the second study: The T cell response to vaccination in identical twins was reported by the authors to appear partly convergent and partly personalized. The study precisely tracked vaccine-responding T cell clones in identical twins.

This clonotype originated in a woman under 30 in good health. The specimen was PBMCs. This sequence uses TRBV10-3 and TRBJ2-5; the D gene is perhaps TRBD1 or TRBD2, each of them matching over 7 bases. The sequenced DNA is TGTGCCATCAGCCCTACAGGGGAGGGCGGTGAGACCCAGTACTTC. This gives the protein CAISPTGEGGETQYF.